The rows below give T cell receptor beta chains drawn from one sample of a study of blood T cell repertoires in COVID-19. Measured with immunoSEQ multiplex PCR; TCRdb has only the in-frame clones, and not every one. The sample has 70,000 to 95,000 clones; 80% are singletons. The sequenced sample was peripheral blood. Receptors were obtained from a woman in her thirties or forties with active or convalescent COVID-19. CDR3s include the opening cysteine and the closing phenylalanine or tryptophan. The order of the fields is J gene, clone size, V gene, D gene, CDR3 DNA, CDR3 protein. A D gene is named only where the DNA matches it firmly. Clone sizes are given selectively: once, few, many, or a class where the clone is expanded.

J gene: TRBJ1-6
clone size: NA
V gene: TRBV28
D gene: TRBD1
CDR3 DNA: TGTGCCAGCAGTCCCCGGGACAGGGCGGGATCACCCCTCCACTTT
CDR3 protein: CASSPRDRAGSPLHF

J gene: TRBJ2-7
clone size: once
V gene: TRBV5-1
D gene: TRBD1
CDR3 DNA: TGCGCCACCTCGGGACAGGGGCAGGGCGAGCAGTACTTC
CDR3 protein: CATSGQGQGEQYF

J gene: TRBJ2-3
clone size: NA
V gene: TRBV9
D gene: NA
CDR3 DNA: TGTGCCAGCAGCGCCAGGGGAGGGTACACAGATACGCAGTATTTT
CDR3 protein: CASSARGGYTDTQYF

J gene: TRBJ1-4
clone size: NA
V gene: TRBV3-1/TRBV3-2
D gene: NA
CDR3 DNA: TGTGCCAGCAGCCAAGGAGCGGGGAGGGGGAATGAAAAACTGTTTTTT
CDR3 protein: CASSQGAGRGNEKLFF

J gene: TRBJ2-3
clone size: NA
V gene: TRBV18
D gene: NA
CDR3 DNA: TGTGCCAGCTCACCCTACCCCAGGGGTACGCGCACAGATACGCAGTATTTT
CDR3 protein: CASSPYPRGTRTDTQYF

J gene: TRBJ1-2
clone size: NA
V gene: TRBV28
D gene: NA
CDR3 DNA: TGTGCCAGCAGTTTTGCGTCGGGGGGAATGTACTATGGCTACACCTTC
CDR3 protein: CASSFASGGMYYGYTF

J gene: TRBJ2-7
clone size: NA
V gene: TRBV3-1/TRBV3-2
D gene: NA
CDR3 DNA: TGTGCCAGCAGCCAATCACTACGATACGAGCAGTACTTC
CDR3 protein: CASSQSLRYEQYF

J gene: TRBJ2-7
clone size: NA
V gene: TRBV12-3/TRBV12-4
D gene: TRBD1
CDR3 DNA: TGTGCCAGCAGAGGGGACAGGGTCAACGAGCAGTACTTC
CDR3 protein: CASRGDRVNEQYF

J gene: TRBJ1-2
clone size: NA
V gene: TRBV28
D gene: TRBD1
CDR3 DNA: TGTGCCAGCAGTTCCCCAGTCTGGGACAGAAAATTATATGGCTACACCTTC
CDR3 protein: CASSSPVWDRKLYGYTF

J gene: TRBJ2-3
clone size: NA
V gene: TRBV6-5
D gene: TRBD1
CDR3 DNA: TGTGCCAGCAGAGCACAGGGGGGTGACACAGATACGCAGTATTTT
CDR3 protein: CASRAQGGDTDTQYF

J gene: TRBJ2-3
clone size: NA
V gene: TRBV7-2
D gene: TRBD2
CDR3 DNA: TGTGCCAGCAGCGCGGGACTAGCCGGCACAGATACGCAGTATTTT
CDR3 protein: CASSAGLAGTDTQYF

J gene: TRBJ2-5
clone size: NA
V gene: TRBV12-5
D gene: NA
CDR3 DNA: TGTGCTAGTGGTTTGGTACATCTTGTGGCGGGGACGGTTCAAGAGACCCAGTACTTC
CDR3 protein: CASGLVHLVAGTVQETQYF

J gene: TRBJ1-5
clone size: NA
V gene: TRBV11-1
D gene: NA
CDR3 DNA: TGTGCCAGCAGCTTAGGCCCTTCAACAGATCAGCCCCAGCATTTT
CDR3 protein: CASSLGPSTDQPQHF

J gene: TRBJ2-7
clone size: NA
V gene: TRBV7-3
D gene: TRBD1
CDR3 DNA: TGTGCCAGCAGCTCGCGGACAGGTACCTACGAGCAGTACTTC
CDR3 protein: CASSSRTGTYEQYF

J gene: TRBJ1-6
clone size: NA
V gene: TRBV12-3/TRBV12-4
D gene: NA
CDR3 DNA: TGTGCCAGCAGCAGGGGAACGGGTTCACCCCTCCACTTT
CDR3 protein: CASSRGTGSPLHF

J gene: TRBJ2-7
clone size: NA
V gene: TRBV5-1
D gene: TRBD2
CDR3 DNA: TGCGCCAGCAGCTTGCAATGGACTAGTGTCGGAGAGCAGTACTTC
CDR3 protein: CASSLQWTSVGEQYF

J gene: TRBJ2-7
clone size: NA
V gene: TRBV28
D gene: TRBD1
CDR3 DNA: TGTGCCAGCAGGCCCGGGACAGTCACTTTCTACGAGCAGTACTTC
CDR3 protein: CASRPGTVTFYEQYF

J gene: TRBJ1-5
clone size: few
V gene: TRBV6-2/TRBV6-3
D gene: NA
CDR3 DNA: TGTGCCAGCAGCGACACTTATCAGCCCCAGCATTTT
CDR3 protein: CASSDTYQPQHF

J gene: TRBJ2-6
clone size: NA
V gene: TRBV9
D gene: NA
CDR3 DNA: TGTGCCAGCGGACCTGGGGGGAGTTACTCTGGGGCCAACGTCCTGACTTTC
CDR3 protein: CASGPGGSYSGANVLTF

J gene: TRBJ2-5
clone size: NA
V gene: TRBV7-3
D gene: NA
CDR3 DNA: TGTGCCAGCAGCTTACTTTCTAGCCCTCAAGAGACCCAGTACTTC
CDR3 protein: CASSLLSSPQETQYF

J gene: TRBJ1-1
clone size: NA
V gene: TRBV12-5
D gene: NA
CDR3 DNA: TGTGCTAGTGGGCAGGGTATAGGTGGGGTTATGAACACTGAAGCTTTCTTT
CDR3 protein: CASGQGIGGVMNTEAFF

J gene: TRBJ1-1
clone size: NA
V gene: TRBV6-2/TRBV6-3
D gene: TRBD1
CDR3 DNA: TGTGCCAGCAGTGGACAGGGTTACACTGAAGCTTTCTTT
CDR3 protein: CASSGQGYTEAFF

J gene: TRBJ2-3
clone size: NA
V gene: TRBV27
D gene: NA
CDR3 DNA: TGTGCCAGTTGGGGAGGCGGGAATACGCAGTATTTT
CDR3 protein: CASWGGGNTQYF

J gene: TRBJ1-5
clone size: NA
V gene: TRBV5-5
D gene: TRBD1
CDR3 DNA: TGTGCCAGCAGCCCTGGACAGGGTAGTAATCAGCCCCAGCATTTT
CDR3 protein: CASSPGQGSNQPQHF

J gene: TRBJ1-2
clone size: NA
V gene: TRBV2
D gene: TRBD1
CDR3 DNA: TGTGCCAGCCTTCAGGGGGCAGAGGGTGGCTACACCTTC
CDR3 protein: CASLQGAEGGYTF

J gene: TRBJ2-1
clone size: once
V gene: TRBV30
D gene: TRBD2
CDR3 DNA: TGTGCCTGGAGTGGTGATAGCGGGGGTGGTGAGCAGTTCTTC
CDR3 protein: CAWSGDSGGGEQFF

J gene: TRBJ2-7
clone size: NA
V gene: TRBV28
D gene: TRBD2
CDR3 DNA: TGTGCCAGCCGAAAGACTAGCGGGAGGTCCAAAAGCTCCTACGAGCAGTACTTC
CDR3 protein: CASRKTSGRSKSSYEQYF

J gene: TRBJ1-6
clone size: few
V gene: TRBV5-1
D gene: TRBD1
CDR3 DNA: TGCGCCAGCAGCCCATGGACAGGGAGGAGGGATTCACCCCTCCACTTT
CDR3 protein: CASSPWTGRRDSPLHF

J gene: TRBJ2-1
clone size: NA
V gene: TRBV28
D gene: TRBD1
CDR3 DNA: TGTGCCAGCAGTTTTGGGACAGGGGCCGACTACAATGAGCAGTTCTTC
CDR3 protein: CASSFGTGADYNEQFF

J gene: TRBJ1-2
clone size: NA
V gene: TRBV11-2
D gene: TRBD1
CDR3 DNA: TGTGCCAGCAGCCCGCAAGGACAGGGGGCAGAAGGCTACACCTTC
CDR3 protein: CASSPQGQGAEGYTF

J gene: TRBJ1-6
clone size: NA
V gene: TRBV18
D gene: TRBD1
CDR3 DNA: TGTGCCACCAGACAGGGGGTTGATTCACCCCTCCACTTT
CDR3 protein: CATRQGVDSPLHF

J gene: TRBJ1-2
clone size: NA
V gene: TRBV5-1
D gene: TRBD1
CDR3 DNA: TGCGCCAGCAGCTACGGGACAGGGGTTTATGGCTACACCTTC
CDR3 protein: CASSYGTGVYGYTF

J gene: TRBJ2-7
clone size: few
V gene: TRBV5-5
D gene: NA
CDR3 DNA: TGTGCCAGCAGCTTGGGTTGGAGCTCTTCCTACGAGCAGTACTTC
CDR3 protein: CASSLGWSSSYEQYF

J gene: TRBJ2-3
clone size: NA
V gene: TRBV5-1
D gene: NA
CDR3 DNA: TGCGCCAGCAGCCTCAGGGAAATTATGGATACGCAGTATTTT
CDR3 protein: CASSLREIMDTQYF

J gene: TRBJ2-7
clone size: few
V gene: TRBV6-2/TRBV6-3
D gene: NA
CDR3 DNA: TGTGCCAGCAGTTTCGCCAAACGGGGCTACGAGCAGTACTTC
CDR3 protein: CASSFAKRGYEQYF

J gene: TRBJ2-1
clone size: few
V gene: TRBV9
D gene: NA
CDR3 DNA: TGTGCCAGCAGCCAAGGGGCCCTCTATACTGGCGATGAGCAGTTCTTC
CDR3 protein: CASSQGALYTGDEQFF

J gene: TRBJ2-1
clone size: NA
V gene: TRBV7-2
D gene: NA
CDR3 DNA: TGTGCCAGCAGCTCCACCATGGAGCGGCCCCCTTACAGATACAATGAGCAGTTCTTC
CDR3 protein: CASSSTMERPPYRYNEQFF

J gene: TRBJ2-2
clone size: NA
V gene: TRBV27
D gene: NA
CDR3 DNA: TGTGCCAGCAGTTCACGACATGGAGGGACCGGGGAGCTGTTTTTT
CDR3 protein: CASSSRHGGTGELFF

J gene: TRBJ2-7
clone size: once
V gene: TRBV4-2
D gene: TRBD2
CDR3 DNA: TGTGCCAGCAGCCAAGGACCAGCGGGAAAGGTCTACGAGCAGTACTTC
CDR3 protein: CASSQGPAGKVYEQYF

J gene: TRBJ1-2
clone size: NA
V gene: TRBV4-3
D gene: NA
CDR3 DNA: TGCGCCAGCAGCCAATCAACGGGGGGGGCCGGCGCCTATGGCTACACCTTC
CDR3 protein: CASSQSTGGAGAYGYTF